The 8 T cell receptor beta chains in this list originate from one sample, sequenced in a study of blood T cell repertoires in COVID-19. The assay was immunoSEQ multiplex PCR, and TCRdb's table has in-frame clones only and misses some. The sample has about 90,000 clones, around 90% seen once; the top ten hold 3% to 4%. Sequenced input: peripheral blood. These receptors all come from a woman in her seventies with acute or convalescent COVID-19.

This clone was found once. V gene TRBV7-2 combines with J gene TRBJ2-5; TRBD2 matches at 8 bases. V dropped 5 bases and J dropped 4; count of bases not matched to a gene: 6. CDR3 length equals 14 residues. CDR1 is SGHTA, CDR2 FQGNSA, per germline. CDR3 nucleotide sequence: TGTGCCAGCAGCACCCGAACTAGCGGAGAGACCCAGTACTTC. Translation: CASSTRTSGETQYF.

The V and J genes are TRBV27 and TRBJ2-3; 7 nucleotides line up with TRBD2. There are 15 residues in the CDR3. Trimming cost V 8 bases and J 1 base; bases outside gene matches: 9. Germline assignment: CDR1 MNHEY and CDR2 SMNVEV (reference sequence). The CDR3 protein is CASAWEAGGTDTQYF. In DNA, the CDR3 is TGTGCCAGCGCCTGGGAGGCGGGGGGCACAGATACGCAGTATTTT.

The V call is TRBV6-1, the J call TRBJ1-6, with D possibly matching TRBD1 (5 bases). Trimming pared 0 bases from V and 6 bases from J, leaving 9 bases between. In germline, CDR1 is MNHNS, CDR2 SASEGT. This CDR3 has 15 amino acids. The DNA of the CDR3 is TGTGCCAGCAGTGAAGCGCGGGGCGGTAATTCACCCCTCCACTTT. It encodes CASSEARGGNSPLHF.

A remark on this clone: This CDR3 is also generated by other DNA sequences in the sample. The chain has TRBV18 and TRBJ1-1, with a weak D call TRBD1 (6 bases). With 6 bases removed from V and 5 bases from J, the gap between germline ends came to 16 bases. The length of the CDR3 is 14 residues. From germline, CDR1 is KGHSH and CDR2 LQKENI. The CDR3: CASSETGWGTEAFF. Here the CDR3 DNA reads TGTGCCAGCTCGGAAACAGGGTGGGGTACTGAAGCTTTCTTT.

This rearrangement joins TRBV7-9 to TRBJ2-7; possible D gene TRBD1, 6 bases. V was clipped by 4 bases and J by 0 bases, with 16 bases between them. The V gene's germline CDR1 is SEHNR and CDR2 FQNEAQ (reference sequence). This CDR3 region has 16 residues. The CDR3 reads CASSSVRGTRSYEQYF. CDR3 DNA: TGTGCCAGCAGCTCGGTAAGGGGGACACGCTCCTACGAGCAGTACTTC.

The chain couples TRBV28 to TRBJ1-5, with a weak D call TRBD1 (6 bases). This CDR3 has 16 amino acids. Germline CDR1 reads MDHEN; CDR2 reads SYDVKM. The V gene lost 7 bases and the J gene lost 1 base, with 17 bases spanning the gap. CDR3 nucleotide sequence: TGTGCCAGCATCCAAGGGGGATTTCGGAGCAATCAGCCCCAGCATTTT. Translated: CASIQGGFRSNQPQHF. Combining the CDR3 with reference TRBV28 and TRBJ1-5 gives the whole variable domain DVKVTQSSRYLVKRTGEKVFLECVQDMDHENMFWYRQDPGLGLRLIYFSYDVKMKEKGDIPEGYSVSREKKERFSLILESASTNQTSMYLCASIQGGFRSNQPQHFGDGTRLSIL.

The V call is TRBV6-2 or TRBV6-3, the J call TRBJ1-6; 7 bases agree with TRBD1. The CDR3 is 13 residues long. Germline values: CDR1 MNHEY, CDR2 SVGEGT. V was clipped by 6 bases and J by 5 bases; unmatched bases: 1. As DNA, the CDR3 is TGTGCCAGCAGCGGGACAGATAATTCACCCCTCCACTTT. The encoded protein is CASSGTDNSPLHF.

This clone is a singleton in its sample. The chain carries TRBV11-2 and TRBJ2-1; D is perhaps TRBD2 (6 bases). Trimming stripped 1 base from V and 9 bases from J, with 16 bases between. This CDR3 is 15 amino acids long. Germline V lookup: CDR1 SGHAT, CDR2 FQNNGV. CDR3 coding DNA: TGTGCCAGCAGCTTAGGACTAGAAGTCTTCAGTGAGCAGTTCTTC. This translates into CASSLGLEVFSEQFF. Full variable domain (missing parts from reference TRBV11-2 and TRBJ2-1): EAGVAQSPRYKIIEKRQSVAFWCNPISGHATLYWYQQILGQGPKLLIQFQNNGVVDDSQLPKDRFSAERLKGVDSTLKIQPAKLEDSAVYLCASSLGLEVFSEQFFGPGTRLTVL.